This T cell receptor beta chain was identified in a study of cytomegalovirus exposure and HLA in healthy donors. Study information: The Caucasian-associated ancestry cluster contained 81% of the roughly 400 genotyped donors. Overall study findings and caveats: A missense variant in DCLRE1C was later tied to TCR beta V- and J-gene trimming. The authors listed about 170 TCR beta chains as cytomegalovirus-associated.

Despite likely unrecorded immune exposures, the donors were nominally healthy at the time of sampling. Comment on this clone: What it recognizes is unknown.

With 60 Vbeta and 13 Jbeta primers, the PCR was carried out. The protocol was immunoSEQ multiplex PCR, while the TCRdb copy is restricted to in-frame clones and leaves out a portion. In the table there are 120,000 to 150,000 clones, about three quarters of which are singletons. V dropped 1 base and J dropped 4; count of bases not matched to a gene: 6. The CDR3 has 17 amino acids. Germline V lookup: CDR1 MGHRA, CDR2 YSYEKL. The source material was PBMCs. This TCR was sampled from a man aged 40-55 years in good health and CMV-seronegative. The chain joins TRBV4-1 to TRBJ2-7; 14 positions match TRBD2. CDR3 DNA sequence: TGCGCCAGCAGCCAAGTAGGGACTAGCGGGAGTACTTACGAGCAGTACTTC. It translates to CASSQVGTSGSTYEQYF.